The clone carrying this T cell receptor (beta chain) was detected once. Its antigen is unidentified. This specimen belongs to a study of cytomegalovirus exposure and HLA in healthy donors. Whole-study results and caveats: Previously analyzed data showed that most TCR beta V segments were productive at a frequency of about 87% or about 30%. Some V segments could not be told apart, so they were left out, TRBV6-2 and TRBV6-3 among them. It emerged from a later analysis that several of the most significant clusters appeared to be linked to common viral pathogens.

60 Vbeta and 13 Jbeta primers were used in PCR. Sequencing used immunoSEQ multiplex PCR; TCRdb keeps in-frame clones, though not all of them. The table lists around 100,000 clones, approximately 70% of them singletons, with just over 8.5% in the top ten. From germline, CDR1 is SQVTM and CDR2 ANQGSEA. The CDR3 covers 18 residues. V was pared by 6 bases and J by 1 base, with 28 bases between. Healthy bone marrow donors supplied every sample. V gene TRBV29-1 combines with J gene TRBJ2-7; the D gene is possibly TRBD2 (6 bases). This receptor was taken from a man younger than 40 in good health and CMV-seropositive. The sequencing input was PBMCs. In DNA, the CDR3 is TGCAGCGTCTGGGGTGGGGACTCCGAAAGGAGTCGGTCCTACGAGCAGTACGTC. It is translated as CSVWGGDSERSRSYEQYV.